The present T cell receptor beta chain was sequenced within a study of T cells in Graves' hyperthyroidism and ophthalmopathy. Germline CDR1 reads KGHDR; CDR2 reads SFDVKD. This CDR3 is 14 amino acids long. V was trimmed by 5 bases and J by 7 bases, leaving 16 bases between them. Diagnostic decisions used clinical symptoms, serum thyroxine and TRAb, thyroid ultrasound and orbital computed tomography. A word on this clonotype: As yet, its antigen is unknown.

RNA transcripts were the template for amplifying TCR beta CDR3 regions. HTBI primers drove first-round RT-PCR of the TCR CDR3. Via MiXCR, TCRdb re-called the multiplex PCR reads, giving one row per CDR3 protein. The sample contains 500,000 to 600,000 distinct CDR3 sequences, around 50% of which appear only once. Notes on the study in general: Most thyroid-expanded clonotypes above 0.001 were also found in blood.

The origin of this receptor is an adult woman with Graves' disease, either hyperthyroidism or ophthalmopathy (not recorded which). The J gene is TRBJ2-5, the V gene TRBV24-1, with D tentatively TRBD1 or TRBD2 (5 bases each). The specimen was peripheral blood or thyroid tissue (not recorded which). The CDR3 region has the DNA TGTGCCACCAGTGCTAGAGGGACGGCCGGGACCCAGTACTTC. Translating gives CATSARGTAGTQYF.